Following are 17 T cell receptor beta chains from one sample sequenced in a study of glioma-infiltrating T cells after dendritic cell vaccination. Time point indicated: after dendritic cell vaccination, including at tumor progression/relapse. Produced via immunoSEQ multiplex PCR; TCRdb's table is partial and in-frame only. Altogether roughly 60,000 clones are present, about 85% being singletons, with the ten largest covering roughly 9%. The input for sequencing was blood, taken after dendritic cell vaccination. Source of these receptors: a human donor with glioblastoma.

Only one count was recorded for this clone. The chain recombines TRBV6-1 with TRBJ2-5, with 9 bases aligning to TRBD2. The better agreement between TRBJ2-7 and the DNA end casts doubt on the J call. The CDR3 is 17 amino acids. In germline, CDR1 is MNHNS, CDR2 SASEGT. CDR3 nucleotide sequence: TGTGCCAGCAGTGATTTACCCTCTAGCGGGGCCTTCTACGAGCAGTACTTC. This gives the protein CASSDLPSSGAFYEQYF.

V gene TRBV2 combines with J gene TRBJ1-1; perhaps TRBD1 as D (6 bases). Germline CDR1 reads SNHLY; CDR2 reads FYNNEI. CDR3 length: 15 amino acids. The V gene lost 7 bases and the J gene lost 3 bases, with 18 bases spanning the gap. CDR3: CASTGGLGVDTEAFF. The CDR3 nucleotides are TGTGCCAGCACCGGGGGGCTAGGGGTCGACACTGAAGCTTTCTTT.

The chain joins TRBV27 to TRBJ1-2; D gene unclear. Trimming took off 0 bases at V and 5 bases at J, with 16 bases between the two ends. This CDR3 has 16 residues. The V gene's germline CDR1 is MNHEY and CDR2 SMNVEV (reference sequence). Here the CDR3 reads CASSLSPLGPTYGYTF. The CDR3 bases are TGTGCCAGCAGTTTATCCCCCCTAGGCCCTACTTATGGCTACACCTTC.

This chain's CDR3 is CASSPGDRGGYTF. The CDR3 region has the DNA TGTGCCAGCAGCCCCGGGGACAGGGGAGGCTACACCTTC. This chain joins TRBV7-2 and TRBJ1-2, with 10 bases identical to TRBD1. V lost 5 bases and J lost 8; bases outside the gene matches: 5. CDR1 and CDR2 (germline): SGHTA, FQGNSA. This CDR3 contains 13 residues.

The chain employs TRBV9 and TRBJ1-6; tentative D call: TRBD1 (6 bases). The CDR3 length is 14 residues. Germline V gene data show CDR1 as SGDLS and CDR2 as YYNGEE. V was pared by 4 bases and J by 4 bases, with 9 bases between. The CDR3 nucleotides are TGTGCCAGCAGCCCTCAGGGGTATAATTCACCCCTCCACTTT. Protein sequence: CASSPQGYNSPLHF.

V gene TRBV6-5 combines with J gene TRBJ2-5, with a tentative D call TRBD1 (6 bases). In germline, CDR1 is MNHEY, CDR2 SVGAGI. The CDR3 runs to 15 residues. Trimming removed 1 base from V and 0 bases from J, with 9 bases in between. CDR3 region: CASSYFWDNQETQYF. CDR3 nucleotide sequence: TGTGCCAGCAGTTACTTCTGGGACAACCAAGAGACCCAGTACTTC.

The V and J genes are TRBV18 and TRBJ1-5, with D possibly TRBD1 on 6 matching bases. Trimming cost V 4 bases and J 0 bases, with 13 bases left between them. The CDR3 has 16 amino acids. Per germline, CDR1 KGHSH and CDR2 LQKENI. The DNA for the CDR3 is TGTGCCAGCTCACACGACAGGCCCTATAGCAATCAGCCCCAGCATTTT. Protein sequence: CASSHDRPYSNQPQHF.

The chain carries TRBV4-3 and TRBJ2-1; 9 nucleotides agree with TRBD1. CDR1 is LGHNA and CDR2 is YSLEER in the germline V gene. The CDR3 consists of 15 residues. V lost 3 bases and J lost 7; bases outside the gene matches: 7. The CDR3 here is CASSHGTGRYNEQFF. The CDR3 coding sequence is TGCGCCAGCAGCCACGGGACAGGGAGGTATAATGAGCAGTTCTTC.

This rearrangement joins TRBV2 to TRBJ2-4; possibly TRBD2 for D (5 bases). Trimming pared 7 bases from V and 0 bases from J, leaving 10 bases between. CDR1 SNHLY and CDR2 FYNNEI come from the germline V gene. This CDR3 is 14 amino acids long. The CDR3 DNA follows: TGTGCCAGCACGTCGGGGAAAGCCAAAAACATTCAGTACTTC. Its protein product is CASTSGKAKNIQYF.

The chain carries TRBV6-5 and TRBJ2-7; 9 nucleotides line up with TRBD2. After removal of 2 bases from V and 2 bases from J, the junction contained 1 base not matched to a gene. This CDR3 has 14 residues. Germline V gives CDR1 MNHEY, CDR2 SVGAGI. Here the CDR3 reads CASSYGGGAYEQYF. The CDR3 DNA reads TGTGCCAGCAGTTACGGCGGGGGGGCCTACGAGCAGTACTTC.

The genes are TRBV7-2 and TRBJ1-5; D not resolved. The CDR3 is made up of 15 amino acids. Germline V CDR1 and CDR2: SGHTA, FQGNSA. The germline V and J ends were trimmed by 1 base and 7 bases, with 14 bases remaining between them. The CDR3 sequence: CASSLESGVAQPQHF. CDR3 DNA sequence: TGTGCCAGCAGCTTAGAGTCCGGGGTCGCACAGCCCCAGCATTTT. Together with reference TRBV7-2 and TRBJ1-5, the CDR3 gives the full variable domain: GAGVSQSPSNKVTEKGKDVELRCDPISGHTALYWYRQSLGQGLEFLIYFQGNSAPDKSGLPSDRFSAERTGGSVSTLTIQRTQQEDSAVYLCASSLESGVAQPQHFGDGTRLSIL.

The J gene is TRBJ1-1, the V gene TRBV9; 8 bases match TRBD1. J gave up 4 bases and V 4 bases, and 6 bases lay outside the gene matches. CDR3 length: 14 residues. CDR1 is SGDLS and CDR2 is YYNGEE in the germline V gene. The CDR3 region is CASSIQDRATEAFF. The CDR3 nucleotides read TGTGCCAGCAGCATCCAGGACAGGGCCACTGAAGCTTTCTTT.

The V call is TRBV27, the J call TRBJ2-2; tentatively, D is TRBD1 (6 bases). The CDR3 is 14 residues long. CDR1 MNHEY and CDR2 SMNVEV come from the germline V gene (reference sequence). Trimming removed 4 bases at V and 0 bases at J, with 6 bases between. CDR3 loop: CASSWDTNTGELFF. CDR3 in DNA: TGTGCCAGCAGTTGGGACACGAACACCGGGGAGCTGTTTTTT.

The chain combines TRBV18 with TRBJ1-2; D perhaps matches TRBD1 (5 bases). Deletions cut 5 bases from V and 6 bases from J, with 16 bases between. The CDR3 covers 14 residues. Germline V lookup: CDR1 KGHSH, CDR2 LQKENI. CDR3 amino acids: CASSSGLSGDGYTF. The CDR3 nucleotides read TGTGCCAGCTCATCAGGGCTTAGTGGTGATGGCTACACCTTC.

This clone appeared a single time. The chain is built from TRBV28 and TRBJ2-4, with 7 nucleotides matching TRBD2. The germline V gene encodes CDR1 MDHEN and CDR2 SYDVKM. The CDR3 consists of 15 residues. V gave up 7 bases and J gave up 3 bases; unmatched junction bases: 9. The DNA of the CDR3 is TGTGCCAGCACCGCCGGCGGGAGCCTCAAAAACATTCAGTACTTC. Translation gives CASTAGGSLKNIQYF.

This chain links TRBV2 with TRBJ1-1; no clear D. Germline CDR1 is SNHLY and CDR2 is FYNNEI. CDR3 length: 15 residues. Trimming left V 7 bases short and J 0 bases short, with 15 bases between. The CDR3 DNA is TGTGCCAGCACTGGGGAGGGCTTTATGAACACTGAAGCTTTCTTT. Translation: CASTGEGFMNTEAFF.

This rearrangement joins TRBV7-9 to TRBJ2-7; 11 bases align to TRBD1. The CDR3 is made up of 13 amino acids. Per the germline V gene, CDR1 is SEHNR and CDR2 is FQNEAQ (reference sequence). Trimming cost V 10 bases and J 6 bases; bases outside gene matches: 8. The CDR3 loop is CAIEGQGVLEQYF. For the CDR3, the DNA is TGTGCCATCGAGGGACAGGGGGTTCTCGAGCAGTACTTC.